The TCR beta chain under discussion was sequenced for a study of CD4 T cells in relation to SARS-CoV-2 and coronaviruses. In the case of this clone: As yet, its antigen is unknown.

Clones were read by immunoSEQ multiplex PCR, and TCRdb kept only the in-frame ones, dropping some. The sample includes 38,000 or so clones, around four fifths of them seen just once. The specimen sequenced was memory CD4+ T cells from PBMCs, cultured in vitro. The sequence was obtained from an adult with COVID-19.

The CDR3 region has the DNA TGTGCCAGCAGTGAGCAGGGACGAGAGACCCAGTACTTC. Its protein product is CASSEQGRETQYF. This rearrangement joins TRBV2 to TRBJ2-5, with D perhaps given as TRBD1 or TRBD2 (5 bases each). Per the germline V gene, CDR1 is SNHLY and CDR2 is FYNNEI. Trimming left V 3 bases short and J 4 bases short, with 9 bases between. CDR3 length: 13 amino acids.